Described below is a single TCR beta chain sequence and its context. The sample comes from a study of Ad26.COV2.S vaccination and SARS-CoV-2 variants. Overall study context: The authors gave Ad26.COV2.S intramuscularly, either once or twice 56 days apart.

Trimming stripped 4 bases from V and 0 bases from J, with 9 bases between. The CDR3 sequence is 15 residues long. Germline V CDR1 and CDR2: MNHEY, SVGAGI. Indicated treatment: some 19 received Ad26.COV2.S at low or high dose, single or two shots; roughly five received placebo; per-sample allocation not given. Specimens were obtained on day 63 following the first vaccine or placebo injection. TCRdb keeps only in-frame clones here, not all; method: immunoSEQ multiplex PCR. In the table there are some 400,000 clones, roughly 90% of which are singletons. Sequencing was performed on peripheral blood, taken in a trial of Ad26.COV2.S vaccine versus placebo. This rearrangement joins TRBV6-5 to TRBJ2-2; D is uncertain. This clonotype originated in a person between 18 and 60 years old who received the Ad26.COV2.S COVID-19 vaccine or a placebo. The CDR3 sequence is CASSSRRPNTGELFF. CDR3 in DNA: TGTGCCAGCAGTTCCCGCAGACCGAACACCGGGGAGCTGTTTTTT.